The rows below give T cell receptor beta chains drawn from one sample of a study of T cell responses to AZD1222 COVID-19 vaccine. Assay used: immunoSEQ multiplex PCR; TCRdb lists only in-frame clones, some missing. The data hold approximately 160,000 clones, with 88% observed a single time. This specimen was peripheral blood, taken on day 0 of AZD1222 vaccination. All receptors derive from an adult in good health. Each CDR3 is given with its conserved first and last residue. The D gene is left open where the match is weak. Expanded clones get a size class; other rows say once, few or many, or leave the size out.

clone size,J gene,V gene,D gene,CDR3 DNA,CDR3 protein
once,TRBJ1-1,TRBV5-4,-,TGTGCCAGCAGCTCGCCCAGGGTGAACACTGAAGCTTTCTTT,CASSSPRVNTEAFF
once,TRBJ2-1,TRBV11-2,TRBD2,TGTGCCAGCAGCAAGGGACTAGCGGGCATCTACAATGAGCAGTTCTTC,CASSKGLAGIYNEQFF
-,TRBJ1-1,TRBV2,-,TGTGCCAGACAGGTCATGAACACTGAAGCTTTCTTT,CARQVMNTEAFF
once,TRBJ2-3,TRBV27,-,TGTGCCAGCGTGGGATTGTCGACCGCTTTCAGGGATACGCAGTATTTT,CASVGLSTAFRDTQYF
-,TRBJ2-3,TRBV6-2/TRBV6-3,-,TGTGCCAGCAGTCCATTGTCCAGGCGGGGTACGCAGTATTTT,CASSPLSRRGTQYF
-,TRBJ1-1,TRBV12-3/TRBV12-4,-,TGTGCCAGCAGTTTAGGTCGGGAGAGTGAAGCTTTCTTT,CASSLGRESEAFF
-,TRBJ1-1,TRBV21-1,-,TGTGCCAGCAGCACATATCCGTGGACAGGGGGTTTGATGAACACTGAAGCTTTCTTT,CASSTYPWTGGLMNTEAFF
-,TRBJ1-2,TRBV9,TRBD1,TGTGCCAGCAGCGTAGAACCGGGACAGGGTGGAGGCTACACCTTC,CASSVEPGQGGGYTF
-,TRBJ2-1,TRBV5-8,-,TGTGCCAGCAGCTTTCAGGGGTTGGGGTCCTACAATGAGCAGTTCTTC,CASSFQGLGSYNEQFF
-,TRBJ2-1,TRBV5-1,TRBD2,TGCGCCAGCAGCTTAATTAGAGCGGGACCCAATGAGCAGTTCTTC,CASSLIRAGPNEQFF
-,TRBJ2-7,TRBV28,TRBD1,TGTGCCAGCAGTCCTTTCACCGGGACAGGGGGCGGCGAGCAGTACTTC,CASSPFTGTGGGEQYF
-,TRBJ2-7,TRBV28,-,TGTGCCAGCAGTGCCCAACTGTTCGAGCAGTACTTC,CASSAQLFEQYF
-,TRBJ1-4,TRBV30,-,TGTGCCTGGAGTGTCCAGCAGGGCAAAGGGGGTGCTAATGAAAAACTGTTTTTT,CAWSVQQGKGGANEKLFF
once,TRBJ1-4,TRBV10-1,-,TGCGCCAGTACACCGGAGGGGCGGGAAAAACTGTTTTTT,CASTPEGREKLFF
-,TRBJ1-3,TRBV2,-,TGTGCCAGCAGGGCCGCGGGCTCTGGAAACACCATATATTTT,CASRAAGSGNTIYF
once,TRBJ2-1,TRBV6-5,-,TGTGCCAGCAGTTCTCGTAGGGTAGCCTACAATGAGCAGTTCTTC,CASSSRRVAYNEQFF
-,TRBJ2-1,TRBV7-9,-,TGTGCCAGCAGCTTGGGGCGTAGTGGAGATGAGCAGTTCTTC,CASSLGRSGDEQFF
-,TRBJ2-2,TRBV12-3/TRBV12-4,-,TGTGCCAGCAGTTTAGCAGGGCGCCGGGAGCTGTTTTTT,CASSLAGRRELFF
-,TRBJ1-3,TRBV7-8,-,TGTGCCAGCAGCCCTGGGACATGGAGAAACACCATATATTTT,CASSPGTWRNTIYF
-,TRBJ1-2,TRBV5-6,-,TGTGCCAGCAGCAGAGACGGTAACTATGGCTACACCTTC,CASSRDGNYGYTF
-,TRBJ1-3,TRBV4-3,-,TGCGCCAGCACCTCCAATCCTCTGGGTGGTGACACCATATATTTT,CASTSNPLGGDTIYF
-,TRBJ1-1,TRBV7-3,TRBD1,TGTGCCAGCAGCGAACAGGGGGCCCTTGATGCTTTCTTT,CASSEQGALDAFF
-,TRBJ2-7,TRBV7-2,TRBD2,TGTGCCAGCAGCATAAGGCCCCCCGGACTAGCGGGAGGGTACGAGCAGTACTTC,CASSIRPPGLAGGYEQYF
few,TRBJ2-2,TRBV11-1,-,TGTGCCAGCAGCTACAGGGACACCGGGGAGCTGTTTTTT,CASSYRDTGELFF
-,TRBJ1-2,TRBV5-1,TRBD1,TGCGCCAGCAGCCAAGGGGGCGCGCCTCTAGGAGGCTACACCTTC,CASSQGGAPLGGYTF
once,TRBJ1-1,TRBV28,TRBD1,TGTGCCAGCAGTCTTCGACAGGGAACTGAAGCTTTCTTT,CASSLRQGTEAFF
few,TRBJ1-1,TRBV2,-,TGTGCCAGCAGTCGGGACACAAAGAACACTGAAGCTTTCTTT,CASSRDTKNTEAFF
-,TRBJ2-1,TRBV7-8,-,TGTGCCAGCAGCTTGGACAGAAGCTCCTACAATGAGCAGTTCTTC,CASSLDRSSYNEQFF
-,TRBJ2-1,TRBV13,TRBD2,TGTGCCAGCAGCCCGCCCACTCCGGGACTAGCGGAATCGGAGGAGCAGTTCTTC,CASSPPTPGLAESEEQFF
-,TRBJ2-3,TRBV29-1,-,TGCAGCGTTGAAATTCATACGCAGTATTTT,CSVEIHTQYF
once,TRBJ1-3,TRBV2,-,TGTGCCAGCACAATTTCGGGGCTCTCTGGAAACACCATATATTTT,CASTISGLSGNTIYF
-,TRBJ1-1,TRBV18,-,TGTGCCAGCTCACCTCAGGGTAACACTGAAGCTTTCTTT,CASSPQGNTEAFF
-,TRBJ1-5,TRBV29-1,-,TGCAGCGTTGCCCGGGACCATAGCAATCAGCCCCAGCATTTT,CSVARDHSNQPQHF
-,TRBJ2-1,TRBV6-4,TRBD2,TGTGCCAGCAGTGGCCGGACTAGCGCGGATTATAATGAGCAGTTCTTC,CASSGRTSADYNEQFF
-,TRBJ2-7,TRBV11-2,TRBD1,TGTGCCAGCAGCTCAGGGGGCTACGAGCAGTACTTC,CASSSGGYEQYF
-,TRBJ1-5,TRBV3-1/TRBV3-2,-,TGTGCCAGCAGCCAAGGAAGGGTCGATCAGCCCCAGCATTTT,CASSQGRVDQPQHF
-,TRBJ2-7,TRBV14,-,TGTGCCAGCAGCCAAGATTTTAGGGAGAGAGCAACCTACGAGCAGTACTTC,CASSQDFRERATYEQYF
-,TRBJ1-4,TRBV5-5,-,TGTGCCAGCAGCTTCGACAGATATAATGAAAAACTGTTTTTT,CASSFDRYNEKLFF
-,TRBJ2-1,TRBV9,-,TGTGCCAGCAGCGTAGTGGAGCGGGTGGAGCAGTTCTTC,CASSVVERVEQFF
-,TRBJ2-7,TRBV7-9,TRBD1,TGTGCCAGCAGCTCCGAAAGGAGACAGGGGGTCTACGAGCAGTACTTC,CASSSERRQGVYEQYF